The T cell receptor (beta chain) under discussion was sequenced for a study of T cell changes during pregnancy in multiple sclerosis. J gave up 6 bases and V 2 bases, and 4 bases lay outside the gene matches. The CDR3 runs to 16 residues. The germline V gene encodes CDR1 LNHDA and CDR2 SQIVND (reference sequence). Sequencing was performed with immunoSEQ multiplex PCR; in TCRdb, only in-frame clones are kept and a portion is missing. The profile shows about 80,000 clones, 92% of them singletons. The TCR sequence derives from a female donor with multiple sclerosis, enrolled in a pregnancy study. The specimen comprised peripheral blood, sampled before pregnancy. V gene TRBV19 combines with J gene TRBJ1-6; 10 bases align to TRBD1. The CDR3 DNA sequence: TGTGCCAGTAGTATACCCTGGGACAGGGGTAATTCACCCCTCCACTTT. Its translation is CASSIPWDRGNSPLHF.